These 19 T cell receptor beta chains originate from one sample sequenced in a study of blood T cells in healthy people across ages. Together with a sample-barcoded 5' primer, a J-beta primer mix was included in a second PCR lasting about 6 to 11 cycles. TCRdb independently ran MiXCR on the 5' RACE reads; one entry per CDR3 protein. The sample consists of around 1.7 million distinct CDR3 sequences, under 30% of them appearing once. Sequenced: blood. Every receptor here comes from a woman in her twenties or thirties in good health.

This clonotype appeared many times. The chain is built from TRBV18 and TRBJ2-7, with 10 bases lining up with TRBD1. The CDR3 consists of 15 residues. CDR1 KGHSH and CDR2 LQKENI come from the germline V gene. Germline trimming cut 4 bases from V and 4 bases from J; bases unmatched to any gene: 7. The CDR3 coding sequence is TGTGCCAGCTCACTGGGACAGGGGAATTTTTACGAGCAGTACTTC. Protein sequence: CASSLGQGNFYEQYF.

A remark on this clonotype: A much bigger clone sits one base away, suggesting this may be a read error. The chain employs TRBV25-1 and TRBJ2-7, with D uncertain. The CDR3 runs to 11 residues. The V gene's germline CDR1 is MGHDK and CDR2 SYGVNS. V was cut by 7 bases and J by 3 bases, with 7 bases left in between. The CDR3 coding sequence is TGTGCCAGCACCCCGGGCTACGAGCAGTACTTC. Protein sequence: CASTPGYEQYF.

This clonotype has just a few counts. A much larger clone lies a single base off, so this may be a read error. The chain recombines TRBV10-3 with TRBJ2-5; D not certain. The DNA end is a closer match to TRBJ2-7, so the J assignment may be wrong. CDR1 is ENHRY and CDR2 is SYGVKD in the germline V gene. This CDR3 has 13 residues. The CDR3 spells CAIRESALNEQYF. For the CDR3, the DNA is TGTGCCATCAGGGAGTCGGCTCTGAACGAGCAGTACTTC.

In this sample, this clonotype turned up a few times. For the CDR3, the DNA is TGTGCCAGCAGGGGACAGATCAATCAGCCCCAGCATTTT. It codes for CASRGQINQPQHF. The chain recombines TRBV28 with TRBJ1-5; 7 nucleotides align to TRBD1. Germline V CDR1 and CDR2: MDHEN, SYDVKM. The CDR3 consists of 13 residues. Trimming removed 6 bases from V and 3 bases from J; junction bases left unmatched: 2.

This clonotype was seen many times. The chain has TRBV24-1 and TRBJ2-6; D might be TRBD1 (6 bases). The CDR3 length is 17 residues. Trimming cost V 5 bases and J 4 bases, with 17 bases left between them. CDR1 KGHDR and CDR2 SFDVKD come from the germline V gene. The CDR3 DNA reads TGTGCCACCAGTGTCACCGTAACAGGGACAGGGGCCAACGTCCTGACTTTC. Amino acids: CATSVTVTGTGANVLTF.

The rearrangement uses TRBV2 and TRBJ2-4; the match to TRBD1 covers 8 bases. The J call may be faulty, since TRBJ2-7 better matches the DNA end. The V gene's germline CDR1 is SNHLY and CDR2 FYNNEI. This CDR3 is built from 14 residues. This CDR3 is CASNFGQGLYEQYF. CDR3 bases: TGTGCCAGCAACTTTGGACAGGGACTCTACGAGCAGTACTTC.

On this clonotype: This may stem from a read error, because a much larger clone lies one nucleotide away. The gene calls are TRBV18 and TRBJ2-1; 8 nucleotides align to TRBD1. The CDR3 loop spans 16 amino acids. V shed 5 bases and J 5 bases; nucleotides not matched to a gene: 11. Germline CDR1 is KGHSH and CDR2 is LQKENI. The CDR3 region has the DNA TGTGCCAGCTCAACCGTCGGGACAGGATCCCACAATGAGCAGTTCTTC. It yields the protein CASSTVGTGSHNEQFF.

This clonotype has more than one count but fewer than ten. The chain employs TRBV3-1 and TRBJ1-2; D gene ambiguous. The V end lost 3 bases, the J end lost 4 bases, and 12 bases lay between the germline ends. Looked up from germline, CDR1 is LGHDT and CDR2 is YNNKEL (reference sequence). The CDR3 sequence is 14 residues long. The CDR3 protein is CASSHQDGSYGYTF. CDR3 DNA sequence: TGTGCCAGCAGCCACCAGGACGGAAGCTATGGCTACACCTTC.

This clonotype came up a few times. V usage is TRBV12-3 or TRBV12-4 and J usage is TRBJ2-1; D might be TRBD1 (6 bases). V gave up 0 bases and J gave up 6 bases, with 12 bases separating them. The CDR3 sequence is 15 residues long. CDR3 sequence: CASSLAGIGGNEQFF. In DNA form, the CDR3 reads TGTGCCAGCAGTTTAGCGGGGATAGGGGGCAATGAGCAGTTCTTC.

The chain recombines TRBV30 with TRBJ2-1; either TRBD1 or TRBD2 may fit D (6 bases each). The CDR3 is made up of 13 amino acids. CDR1 and CDR2 from the germline V gene are GTSNPN and SVGIG (reference sequence). Trimming pared 5 bases from V and 7 bases from J, leaving 15 bases between. CDR3 sequence reads: CAWSTGTQNEQFF. CDR3 sequence (DNA): TGTGCCTGGTCTACAGGGACTCAAAATGAGCAGTTCTTC.

This clonotype was detected a few times. This chain joins TRBV18 and TRBJ1-2; no definite D call. Between the trimmed V and J ends, which lost 2 bases and 4 bases, there was a span of 14 bases. Germline V gene sequence: CDR1 KGHSH, CDR2 LQKENI. The CDR3 totals 15 residues. CDR3 nucleotide sequence: TGTGCCAGCTCACCATCGAGCCGGATGGGCTATGGCTACACCTTC. It codes for CASSPSSRMGYGYTF.

The chain employs TRBV7-2 and TRBJ1-1; D uncertain. Between the trimmed V and J ends, which lost 7 bases and 3 bases, there was a span of 15 bases. Looked up from germline, CDR1 is SGHTA and CDR2 is FQGNSA. The CDR3 consists of 14 residues. The CDR3 sequence is CASTQSAGDTEAFF. For the CDR3, the DNA is TGTGCCAGCACTCAAAGTGCTGGCGACACTGAAGCTTTCTTT.

This clonotype turned up a few times. J is TRBJ2-1 and V is TRBV12-3 or TRBV12-4, with 7 bases that match TRBD2. CDR3 length: 11 residues. V gave up 5 bases and J gave up 13 bases; unmatched junction bases: 5. CDR3 coding DNA: TGTGCCAGCAGTCCCCGGACTAGACAGTTCTTC. It specifies CASSPRTRQFF.

This clonotype was observed a single time. A much more abundant neighbour one base away suggests this may be a read error. The chain uses TRBV6-5 and TRBJ2-1; a possible D gene is TRBD2 (5 bases). The CDR3 has 16 amino acids. CDR1 and CDR2 (germline): MNHEY, SVGAGI. The CDR3 DNA is TGTGCCAGCAGTTCCCGTGATCCGAGGGTGATGGATGAGCAGTTGTTC. Translating it yields CASSSRDPRVMDEQLF.

This clonotype has only a few counts. This chain joins TRBV25-1 and TRBJ2-5; D uncertain. With 0 bases removed from V and 2 bases from J, the gap between germline ends came to 10 bases. Germline V gives CDR1 MGHDK, CDR2 SYGVNS. The CDR3 sequence is 15 residues long. CDR3: CASSEYLHPQETQYF. The CDR3, as DNA: TGTGCCAGCAGTGAATATCTACACCCGCAAGAGACCCAGTACTTC. Full variable domain (outside the CDR3, taken from reference TRBV25-1 and TRBJ2-5): EADIYQTPRYLVIGTGKKITLECSQTMGHDKMYWYQQDPGMELHLIHYSYGVNSTEKGDLSSESTVSRIRTEHFPLTLESARPSHTSQYLCASSEYLHPQETQYFGPGTRLLVL.

The table lists this clonotype with many counts. The chain uses TRBV24-1 and TRBJ2-5; D is perhaps TRBD1 or TRBD2 (6 bases each). Trimming pared 5 bases from V and 5 bases from J, leaving 11 bases between. CDR3 size: 13 residues. Per germline, CDR1 KGHDR and CDR2 SFDVKD. Here the CDR3 reads CATSGGARETQYF. The CDR3 DNA reads TGTGCCACCAGTGGGGGGGCGCGGGAGACCCAGTACTTC.

This clonotype has at least ten counts. The chain recombines TRBV4-1 with TRBJ2-4, with D possibly being TRBD1 (5 bases). The CDR3 loop spans 16 amino acids. Trimming removed 6 bases at V and 4 bases at J, with 19 bases between. Germline V gene lookup returns CDR1 MGHRA and CDR2 YSYEKL. The CDR3 reads CASRPAITGPKNIQYF. CDR3 coding DNA: TGCGCCAGCAGACCGGCAATTACAGGCCCGAAAAACATTCAGTACTTC.

This clonotype was seen many times. Here the CDR3 reads CASSSKERVPYNEQFF. CDR3 DNA sequence: TGTGCCAGCAGCTCCAAGGAGAGAGTTCCCTACAATGAGCAGTTCTTC. V gene TRBV11-2 combines with J gene TRBJ2-1, with no clear D. V was trimmed by 4 bases and J by 2 bases, leaving 15 bases between them. The CDR3 length is 16 residues. Germline CDR1 and CDR2: SGHAT and FQNNGV.

Remarks on this clonotype: It is unclear where the CDR3 begins or ends on the DNA, so no DNA is shown, and the CDR3 is as TCRdb lists it. The CDR3 here is CASSQAFFDEQYF. The V and J genes are TRBV4-1 and TRBJ2-7. Germline V gene data show CDR1 as MGHRA and CDR2 as YSYEKL. The CDR3 is 13 residues long, ends included.